The TCR beta chain under discussion was sequenced for a study of CD8 T cells in Susac syndrome. It was with random hexamers that roughly 0.45 to 1 ug RNA was reverse transcribed. One entry per CDR3 protein results from TCRdb running MiXCR on the immunoSEQ multiplex PCR reads. The sample comprises 150,000 to 200,000 distinct CDR3 sequences, roughly 95% of which are singletons, and approximately 0.094% rests with the top ten. V was trimmed by 0 bases and J by 6 bases, leaving 6 bases between them. Germline values: CDR1 LNHNV, CDR2 YYDKDF (reference sequence). This CDR3 has 12 amino acids. J is TRBJ2-7 and V is TRBV15; unclear D gene. Sequencing was performed on CD4+ T cells from PBMCs. This TCR came from a human donor with multiple sclerosis. The CDR3 reads CATSRDKAEQYF. The CDR3 DNA follows: TGTGCCACCAGCAGAGACAAGGCCGAGCAGTACTTC. Together with reference TRBV15 and TRBJ2-7, the CDR3 gives the full variable domain: DAMVIQNPRYQVTQFGKPVTLSCSQTLNHNVMYWYQQKSSQAPKLLFHYYDKDFNNEADTPDNFQSRRPNTSFCFLDIRSPGLGDTAMYLCATSRDKAEQYFGPGTRLTVT.